Given below is one T cell receptor (beta chain) in context. What it binds is not known. The data derive from a study of cytomegalovirus exposure and HLA in healthy donors. The study, taken as a whole, reports: Earlier analysis found most TCR beta V segments productive about 87% or about 30% of the time.

Primers: 60 Vbeta forward and 13 Jbeta reverse. In the original processing: In a later analysis, 75 million to 95 million unique TCR beta chains included roughly 11 million shared by two or more donors. Clones were read by immunoSEQ multiplex PCR, and TCRdb kept only the in-frame ones, dropping some. V, J and clone size are those of that table, while D and trimming were read from the DNA. The table has 120,000 to 150,000 clones, roughly 82% seen once. V was pared by 4 bases and J by 9 bases, with 14 bases between. The CDR3 runs 13 residues. CDR1 is SGHTA, CDR2 FQGTGA, per germline. Sequencing input: PBMCs. The clonotype originates from a male donor in good health and CMV-seronegative. The chain carries TRBV7-3 and TRBJ2-3; a weak D match, TRBD2 (6 bases). DNA for the CDR3: TGTGCCAGCAGCTCCCCGCCTAGCGCAACGCAGTATTTT. Translating it yields CASSSPPSATQYF. The whole variable domain, filled in from reference TRBV7-3 and TRBJ2-3, reads GAGVSQTPSNKVTEKGKYVELRCDPISGHTALYWYRQSLGQGPEFLIYFQGTGAADDSGLPNDRFFAVRPEGSVSTLKIQRTERGDSAVYLCASSSPPSATQYFGPGTRLTVL.